The text below deals with one TCR beta chain. Its antigen remains unidentified. Random hexamers served to reverse transcribe about 0.5 to 1 ug RNA. The TCR beta CDR3 was amplified by immunoSEQ multiplex PCR across 54 Vbeta, 13 Jbeta. TCRdb called the immunoSEQ multiplex PCR reads again in MiXCR, with one record for every CDR3 protein. The top ten clones hold 0.07% to 0.09% of a sample with roughly 120,000 distinct CDR3 sequences, 90% to 95% of them seen once. The study sequenced TCR beta in blood CD8+ and CD4+ T cells. Isolation of CD8+ and CD4+ T cells was performed negatively, whereas enrichment of TEMRA cells was done by FACS. V was pared by 0 bases and J by 5 bases, with 11 bases between. Germline V CDR1 and CDR2: SGHNT, YYREEE (reference sequence). The CDR3 length is 14 residues. This sample is part of a study of CD8 T cells in Susac syndrome. Regarding the study as a whole: Acknowledgment was made by the study that its TCR sequencing and HLA analysis involved a relatively small number of individuals.

The chain recombines TRBV5-4 with TRBJ1-1; D remains ambiguous. Sequenced sample: CD4+ T cells from PBMCs. The TCR originated in a human donor in good health. In nucleotides, the CDR3 is TGTGCCAGCAGCTTGGATCCGGGTGGGACTGAAGCTTTCTTT. Its protein is CASSLDPGGTEAFF. The full variable domain, in which reference TRBV5-4 and TRBJ1-1 provide the parts outside the CDR3, is ETGVTQSPTHLIKTRGQQVTLRCSSQSGHNTVSWYQQALGQGPQFIFQYYREEENGRGNFPPRFSGLQFPNYSSELNVNALELDDSALYLCASSLDPGGTEAFFGQGTRLTVV.